The 27 T cell receptor beta chains given below trace back to one sample, sequenced in a study of human T cells and chemical hapten exposure. As to time point: patch test 3, about 24 weeks after DPC sensitization. The treatment was: therapeutic diphenylcyclopropenone sensitization with weekly scalp DPC. One entry per CDR3 protein results from TCRdb running MiXCR on the RACE reads. The table has 82,000 or so distinct CDR3 sequences, 13% seen once. The sample in question was whole blood, obtained in connection with sensitization to the hapten diphenylcyclopropenone (DPC). These receptors were obtained from a woman between 50 and 59 years old with alopecia areata. Some clones in this sample may be carry-over from other donors' samples.

This clonotype was detected ten times or more. The chain uses TRBV11-2 and TRBJ1-6; no clear D gene. Per the germline V gene, CDR1 is SGHAT and CDR2 is FQNNGV. Between the trimmed V and J ends, which lost 0 bases and 5 bases, there was a span of 11 bases. The CDR3 length is 16 residues. The CDR3 sequence is CASSLERVINNSPLHF. CDR3 in DNA: TGTGCCAGCAGCTTAGAACGGGTTATCAATAATTCACCCCTCCACTTT.

The chain combines TRBV18 with TRBJ2-5, with TRBD1 as a possible D gene (5 bases). Deletions cut 3 bases from V and 1 base from J, with 15 bases between. The CDR3 is made up of 16 amino acids. Germline CDR1 and CDR2: KGHSH and LQKENI. This chain's CDR3 is CASSPIQASLQETQYF. DNA for the CDR3: TGTGCCAGCTCACCTATACAGGCCTCACTCCAAGAGACCCAGTACTTC.

The chain has TRBV11-2 and TRBJ2-4, with 9 bases matching TRBD1. CDR1 SGHAT and CDR2 FQNNGV come from the germline V gene. This CDR3 spans 19 amino acids. Germline trimming cut 5 bases from V and 0 bases from J; bases unmatched to any gene: 14. The CDR3 is CASSGLRTGAPKAKNIQYF. The CDR3 region has the DNA TGTGCCAGCAGCGGGCTCAGGACAGGGGCCCCTAAAGCCAAAAACATTCAGTACTTC.

A few counts support this clonotype. The J gene is TRBJ2-1, the V gene TRBV12-3 or TRBV12-4; D remains unclear. This CDR3 contains 14 residues. The V end was cut by 3 bases, the J end by 15 bases, with 21 bases between. The CDR3 nucleotides are TGTGCCAGCAGTTTGGTGGGCAGCCGTAATGTGCTGTTCTTC. The encoded protein is CASSLVGSRNVLFF.

J is TRBJ1-5 and V is TRBV20-1; D is uncertain. CDR1 is DFQATT, CDR2 SNEGSKA, per germline (reference sequence). The CDR3 runs 12 residues. The V end was cut by 7 bases, the J end by 2 bases, with 9 bases between. DNA of the CDR3: TGCAGTGGTCAAACAGGCAATCAGCCCCAGCATTTT. Encoded protein: CSGQTGNQPQHF.

This chain uses TRBV29-1 with TRBJ2-7; the D is unclear. CDR1 is SQVTM and CDR2 is ANQGSEA in the germline V gene. V lost 7 bases to trimming and J lost 2 bases, with 12 bases between them. This CDR3 is 12 amino acids long. The CDR3: CSAGPGTYEQYF. The DNA of the CDR3 is TGCAGCGCGGGCCCAGGAACCTACGAGCAGTACTTC.

This chain joins TRBV18 and TRBJ1-1; D remains unclear. Trimming removed 1 base from V and 3 bases from J, with 12 bases in between. From germline, CDR1 is KGHSH and CDR2 LQKENI. The length of the CDR3 is 15 residues. The CDR3 nucleotides read TGTGCCAGCTCACCACAACAGCGAAGGGACACTGAAGCTTTCTTT. Protein: CASSPQQRRDTEAFF.

The chain combines TRBV12-3 or TRBV12-4 with TRBJ1-2; 12 positions match TRBD1. The CDR3 has 15 residues. V lost 6 bases, J lost 6 bases, and 8 bases stayed unmatched. In DNA form, the CDR3 reads TGTGCCAGCAGGGGGACAGGGGGCTACAGCCATGGCTACACCTTC. Translated: CASRGTGGYSHGYTF.

The chain couples TRBV2 to TRBJ2-5; possibly TRBD1 for D (5 bases). The germline V gene encodes CDR1 SNHLY and CDR2 FYNNEI. Trimming took off 6 bases at V and 4 bases at J, with 12 bases between the two ends. The CDR3 totals 13 residues. The CDR3 loop is CASRQDGLETQYF. The CDR3 DNA reads as TGTGCCAGCAGACAGGACGGATTAGAGACCCAGTACTTC.

This chain connects TRBV6-1 to TRBJ1-6, with 7 bases that match TRBD1. The CDR3 sequence is 18 residues long. The V and J ends lost 1 base and 5 bases, in that order; junction bases with no gene match: 11. Germline loops: CDR1 MNHNS, CDR2 SASEGT. The DNA of the CDR3 is TGTGCCAGCAGTGAAGTGGGACAGACTCGTCCGGATAATTCACCCCTCCACTTT. It translates to CASSEVGQTRPDNSPLHF.

This clonotype showed up many times. The genes are TRBV20-1 and TRBJ1-5; D may be TRBD1 (5 bases). Germline CDR1 and CDR2: DFQATT and SNEGSKA (reference sequence). The V gene lost 3 bases and the J gene lost 4 bases, with 10 bases spanning the gap. The CDR3 spans 13 residues. The CDR3 DNA is TGCAGTGCTAGGAGAGGGGCAAATCAGCCCCAGCATTTT. Encoded protein: CSARRGANQPQHF.

This clonotype was observed at least ten times. The chain employs TRBV7-3 and TRBJ2-5; 10 bases agree with TRBD2. The CDR3 length is 17 residues. Trimming cost V 5 bases and J 4 bases; bases outside gene matches: 13. Germline V gene data show CDR1 as SGHTA and CDR2 as FQGTGA. CDR3 protein: CASSPGSKREGLETQYF. CDR3 nucleotide sequence: TGTGCCAGCAGCCCTGGAAGCAAGCGGGAGGGCCTAGAGACCCAGTACTTC.

This clonotype was seen repeatedly, ten times or more. The chain joins TRBV29-1 to TRBJ2-1; the D gene could be TRBD1 or TRBD2 (5 bases each). Germline CDR1 and CDR2: SQVTM and ANQGSEA. V gave up 7 bases and J gave up 10 bases, with 14 bases separating them. The CDR3 runs 11 residues. DNA for the CDR3: TGCAGCGGGTCGGGGCCTAGAGAGCAGTTCTTC. Amino acid sequence: CSGSGPREQFF.

In its sample, this clonotype was seen many times. The V and J genes are TRBV2 and TRBJ2-4; a possible D gene is TRBD1 (5 bases). Germline lookup yields CDR1 SNHLY and CDR2 FYNNEI. The length of the CDR3 is 16 residues. With 0 bases removed from V and 4 bases from J, the gap between germline ends came to 13 bases. This CDR3 reads CASSEAVNWTKNIQYF. The CDR3 bases are TGTGCCAGCAGTGAAGCAGTAAACTGGACAAAAAACATTCAGTACTTC. The whole variable domain, filled in from reference TRBV2 and TRBJ2-4, reads EPEVTQTPSHQVTQMGQEVILRCVPISNHLYFYWYRQILGQKVEFLVSFYNNEISEKSEIFDDQFSVERPDGSNFTLKIRSTKLEDSAMYFCASSEAVNWTKNIQYFGAGTRLSVL.

This clonotype has ten or more counts. The chain recombines TRBV30 with TRBJ1-2, with 7 bases identical to TRBD1. Losses at the gene ends were 0 bases for V and 5 bases for J; bases not matched to a gene: 3. In germline, CDR1 is GTSNPN, CDR2 SVGIG (reference sequence). This CDR3 is 13 amino acids long. This chain's CDR3 is CAWSVKGAYGYTF. The CDR3 DNA is TGTGCCTGGAGTGTAAAGGGGGCGTATGGCTACACCTTC.

This clonotype was seen ten or more times. V gene TRBV30 combines with J gene TRBJ1-5; D gene ambiguous. Per the germline V gene, CDR1 is GTSNPN and CDR2 is SVGIG (reference sequence). Deletions cut 0 bases from V and 4 bases from J, with 7 bases between. The CDR3 spans 13 residues. In DNA, the CDR3 is TGTGCCTGGAGTGTAACGTTGAATCAGCCCCAGCATTTT. Amino acids: CAWSVTLNQPQHF.

The V and J genes are TRBV6-1 and TRBJ2-3; 9 positions match TRBD2. This CDR3 has 16 residues. The junction had 8 bases not matched to a gene; V was cut back by 6 bases and J by 1 base. CDR1 and CDR2 (germline): MNHNS, SASEGT. The CDR3 DNA reads TGTGCCAGCAGACTGCGTCAGCGGGGGGGCACAGATACGCAGTATTTT. Protein sequence: CASRLRQRGGTDTQYF.

This clonotype qualifies as medium-sized. The chain combines TRBV7-6 with TRBJ2-5, with D tentatively TRBD1 (5 bases). The CDR3 has 13 residues. V was shortened by 4 bases and J by 2 bases, with 8 bases between the two germline ends. Germline values: CDR1 SGHVS, CDR2 FNYEAQ. The CDR3 DNA follows: TGTGCCAGCAGCTCCCACAGGCAAGAGACCCAGTACTTC. Translation gives CASSSHRQETQYF. Full variable domain (missing parts from reference TRBV7-6 and TRBJ2-5): GAGVSQSPRYKVTKRGQDVALRCDPISGHVSLYWYRQALGQGPEFLTYFNYEAQQDKSGLPNDRFSAERPEGSISTLTIQRTEQRDSAMYRCASSSHRQETQYFGPGTRLLVL.

V and J are TRBV5-5 and TRBJ2-5; tentative D call: TRBD2 (6 bases). There are 13 residues in the CDR3. CDR1 is SGHKS and CDR2 is YYEKEE in the germline V gene (reference sequence). Deletions cut 8 bases from V and 3 bases from J, with 14 bases between. The CDR3 region is CASSRDSEETQYF. The CDR3 DNA reads TGTGCCAGTAGCCGGGACTCGGAAGAGACCCAGTACTTC.

In regard to this clonotype: Being one base from a much bigger clone, this may be a read error. This sequence joins TRBV6-2 or TRBV6-3 and TRBJ1-1; 7 bases fit TRBD1. Germline CDR1 and CDR2: MNHEY and SVGEGT. Trimming took 6 bases from V and 7 from J; bases not matched to a gene: 14. The CDR3 is made up of 15 amino acids. Here the CDR3 reads CASRVPTHRGGEAFF. The CDR3 DNA reads TGTGCCAGCAGAGTCCCTACCCACAGGGGCGGTGAAGCTTTCTTT.

J is TRBJ2-3 and V is TRBV5-1; D perhaps matches TRBD2 (5 bases). Trimming took off 1 base at V and 7 bases at J, with 13 bases between the two ends. The CDR3 spans 14 residues. Per germline, CDR1 SGHRS and CDR2 YFSETQ. CDR3: CASSLLALPNTQYF. The CDR3 DNA sequence: TGCGCCAGCAGCTTGCTAGCTTTACCAAATACGCAGTATTTT.

This clonotype was seen ten or more times. The chain uses TRBV29-1 and TRBJ2-5; the D gene could be TRBD1 or TRBD2 (5 bases each). This CDR3 has 13 amino acids. Trimming left V 3 bases short and J 5 bases short, with 13 bases between. CDR1 SQVTM and CDR2 ANQGSEA come from the germline V gene. CDR3 sequence (DNA): TGCAGCGTTGATGAGCTTTGGGGGGAGACCCAGTACTTC. As protein: CSVDELWGETQYF.

In its sample, this clonotype was seen many times. CDR3: CASTGLAGVGEQYF. The DNA for the CDR3 is TGTGCCAGCACTGGACTAGCGGGAGTGGGCGAGCAGTACTTC. This chain joins TRBV6-1 and TRBJ2-7; 13 bases map to TRBD2. J was trimmed by 6 bases and V by 7 bases; bases with no gene match: 6. Germline V gene data show CDR1 as MNHNS and CDR2 as SASEGT. The CDR3 length is 14 residues.

The rearrangement links TRBV6-5 to TRBJ2-3, with 10 bases fitting TRBD2. The CDR3 extends over 18 amino acids. Germline V lookup: CDR1 MNHEY, CDR2 SVGAGI. The V gene end was trimmed by 5 bases and the J gene end by 0 bases; junction bases not matched to a gene: 11. The CDR3 here is CASSASGSLRSSTDTQYF. CDR3 DNA sequence: TGTGCCAGCAGTGCTAGCGGGAGCCTTAGATCTAGCACAGATACGCAGTATTTT.

The rearrangement links TRBV7-2 to TRBJ1-5; D call uncertain. This CDR3 region has 14 residues. Germline V gene lookup returns CDR1 SGHTA and CDR2 FQGNSA. The germline V and J ends were trimmed by 5 bases and 4 bases, with 12 bases remaining between them. DNA for the CDR3: TGTGCCAGCAGCGCAGACTCGGTAAATCAGCCCCAGCATTTT. It is translated as CASSADSVNQPQHF.

This clonotype was observed a handful of times. The chain employs TRBV19 and TRBJ1-5; 9 bases map to TRBD1. The trim removed 5 bases at V and 1 base at J, leaving 9 bases unmatched. From germline, CDR1 is LNHDA and CDR2 SQIVND (reference sequence). There are 17 residues in the CDR3. The CDR3 DNA follows: TGTGCCAGTAGTCTCTTCGGGACAGGGCTGAGCAATCAGCCCCAGCATTTT. As protein: CASSLFGTGLSNQPQHF.

This clonotype was found many times. The chain has TRBV5-5 and TRBJ1-2; D is undetermined. CDR3 length equals 11 residues. V lost 0 bases and J 7 bases, leaving 4 bases between the germline ends. The germline V gene has CDR1 SGHKS and CDR2 YYEKEE (reference sequence). The CDR3 nucleotides read TGTGCCAGCAGCTTGGCAGGTGGCTACACCTTC. Its protein is CASSLAGGYTF.